The present TCR beta chain was sequenced within a study of blood T cell repertoires in COVID-19. Across the whole study: COVID-19 samples, acute and convalescent, were from the United States, Italy and Spain. PBMCs, B-cell-depleted T cells, or T cells were the source of the cDNA or gDNA that made up the material.

Original processing methods: Reference gene primer amplification gave estimated nucleated cell counts. This table comes from immunoSEQ multiplex PCR, and its TCRdb copy is limited to in-frame clones, with some not included. The V and J calls and clone size are taken from that table; D and trimming were inferred from the DNA. The sample contains about 160,000 clones, around 80% of which appear only once. The germline V gene has CDR1 SGHRS and CDR2 YFSETQ. The CDR3 covers 13 residues. Trimming stripped 4 bases from V and 5 bases from J, with 12 bases between. The specimen was peripheral blood. The V call is TRBV5-1, the J call TRBJ1-2, with a tentative D call TRBD1 (5 bases). The sequence came from a man between 60 and 70 years old with acute or convalescent COVID-19. CDR3 loop: CASSSDSLYGYTF. CDR3 bases: TGCGCCAGCAGCAGTGACAGCCTGTATGGCTACACCTTC.